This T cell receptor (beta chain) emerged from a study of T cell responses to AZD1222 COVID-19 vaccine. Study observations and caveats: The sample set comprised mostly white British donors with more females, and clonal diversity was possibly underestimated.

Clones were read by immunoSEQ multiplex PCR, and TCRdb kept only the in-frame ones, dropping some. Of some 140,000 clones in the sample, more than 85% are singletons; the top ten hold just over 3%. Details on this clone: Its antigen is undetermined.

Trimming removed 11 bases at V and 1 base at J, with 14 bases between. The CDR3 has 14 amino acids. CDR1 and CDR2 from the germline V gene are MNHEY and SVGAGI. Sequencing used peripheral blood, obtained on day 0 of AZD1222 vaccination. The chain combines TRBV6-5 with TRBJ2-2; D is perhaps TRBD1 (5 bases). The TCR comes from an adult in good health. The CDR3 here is CAGQGPRNTGELFF. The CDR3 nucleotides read TGTGCCGGGCAGGGTCCTAGGAACACCGGGGAGCTGTTTTTT.